A single sample is the source of the 23 T cell receptor beta chains below, sequenced in a study of T cells in Graves' hyperthyroidism and ophthalmopathy. TCR beta CDR3 regions were amplified from RNA transcripts. RT-PCR in the first round (using the HTBI primer set) targeted the TCR CDR3. TCRdb redid the calling of the multiplex PCR reads with MiXCR, one entry per CDR3 protein. The sample consists of fewer than 650,000 distinct CDR3 sequences, 11% to 15% of them appearing once. Sequenced input: blood. Receptors were obtained from a woman aged 30 to 39 with Graves' hyperthyroidism that later progressed to Graves' ophthalmopathy.

This chain connects TRBV7-9 to TRBJ2-7; 14 bases line up with TRBD2. Germline trimming cut 0 bases from V and 3 bases from J; bases unmatched to any gene: 4. There are 17 residues in the CDR3. Germline V gene sequence: CDR1 SEHNR, CDR2 FQNEAQ (reference sequence). CDR3 nucleotides: TGTGCCAGCAGCTTAGCGGGGACTAGCGGGAGTTACTACGAGCAGTACTTC. Protein: CASSLAGTSGSYYEQYF.

The chain combines TRBV28 with TRBJ1-3, with 7 bases matching TRBD1. Germline V CDR1 and CDR2: MDHEN, SYDVKM. The CDR3 is 15 amino acids. The trim removed 4 bases at V and 2 bases at J, leaving 5 bases unmatched. The CDR3 coding sequence is TGTGCCAGCAGTTCCTCCGGGACAGCTGGAAACACCATATATTTT. It translates to CASSSSGTAGNTIYF.

The table lists this clonotype with many counts. The CDR3 loop reads CSASGGDGRRNEQFF. Written as DNA, the CDR3 is TGCAGCGCGTCCGGAGGGGACGGGAGAAGGAATGAGCAGTTCTTC. This chain joins TRBV29-1 and TRBJ2-1, with TRBD2 as a possible D gene (6 bases). V was shortened by 7 bases and J by 7 bases, with 23 bases between the two germline ends. This CDR3 spans 15 amino acids. Germline CDR1 and CDR2: SQVTM and ANQGSEA.

This clonotype was recorded a few times. The chain links TRBV12-3 or TRBV12-4 to TRBJ2-1; D not certain. The length of the CDR3 is 15 residues. Trimming took 6 bases from V and 2 from J, leaving 14 bases between them. The CDR3 is CASRLTDYTYNEQFF. DNA of the CDR3: TGTGCCAGCAGGCTAACAGATTATACCTACAATGAGCAGTTCTTC.

This clonotype occurred once. An end of the junction differs from the germline gene, which may be a read error. This chain joins TRBV7-9 and TRBJ1-1; D not certain. The CDR3 runs 12 residues. CDR1 SEHNR and CDR2 FQNEAQ come from the germline V gene (reference sequence). Here the CDR3 reads CASRQVDTGAFF. As DNA, the CDR3 is TGTGCCAGCAGGCAGGTTGACACTGGAGCTTTCTTT. Full variable domain (rest looked up from reference TRBV7-9 and TRBJ1-1): DTGVSQNPRHKITKRGQNVTFRCDPISEHNRLYWYRQTLGQGPEFLTYFQNEAQLEKSRLLSDRFSAERPKGSFSTLEIQRTEQGDSAMYLCASRQVDTGAFFGQGTRLTVV.

The rearrangement joins TRBV7-9 to TRBJ2-1, with 9 bases fitting TRBD1. The CDR3 totals 17 residues. Unmatched junction bases numbered 11, after V lost 4 bases and J lost 4 bases. Germline CDR1 reads SEHNR; CDR2 reads FQNEAQ (reference sequence). The CDR3 loop is CASSSNAGTGLYNEQFF. CDR3 nucleotide sequence: TGTGCCAGCAGCTCCAACGCCGGGACAGGGCTTTACAATGAGCAGTTCTTC.

The sample holds a few counts of this clonotype. The J gene is TRBJ1-3, the V gene TRBV9; D is uncertain. The ends were cut back, 1 base at V and 0 bases at J, with 8 bases in the middle. The germline V gene encodes CDR1 SGDLS and CDR2 YYNGEE. The CDR3 has 15 amino acids. Here the CDR3 reads CASSVRSSSGNTIYF. CDR3 in DNA: TGTGCCAGCAGCGTAAGGAGTAGCTCTGGAAACACCATATATTTT.

This chain joins TRBV7-2 and TRBJ2-3, with TRBD1 as a possible D gene (6 bases). From germline, CDR1 is SGHTA and CDR2 FQGNSA. The CDR3 covers 16 residues. V was trimmed by 5 bases and J by 4 bases, leaving 19 bases between them. This chain's CDR3 is CASSTDRPQGSDTQYF. The DNA of the CDR3 is TGTGCCAGCAGCACAGACAGGCCCCAAGGCTCAGATACGCAGTATTTT.

The table lists this clonotype with many counts. J is TRBJ2-1 and V is TRBV27; 9 bases are a match to TRBD2. V trimming: 6 bases; J trimming: 1 base; junction bases outside the gene matches: 7. The CDR3 is made up of 16 amino acids. Per the germline V gene, CDR1 is MNHEY and CDR2 is SMNVEV (reference sequence). In DNA, the CDR3 is TGTGCCAGCAGCCTGGCACTAGCGGGTTCCTACAATGAGCAGTTCTTC. This gives the protein CASSLALAGSYNEQFF.

This chain connects TRBV4-1 to TRBJ2-7; tentatively, D is TRBD1 or TRBD2 (5 bases each). This CDR3 spans 15 amino acids. Per the germline V gene, CDR1 is MGHRA and CDR2 is YSYEKL. Trimming cost V 1 base and J 4 bases, with 14 bases left between them. CDR3 in amino acids: CASSQVRDGGYEQYF. The CDR3, as DNA: TGCGCCAGCAGCCAAGTCCGGGACGGAGGTTACGAGCAGTACTTC.

At least ten counts were recorded for this clonotype. The chain recombines TRBV30 with TRBJ1-3; D is uncertain. V lost 6 bases to trimming and J lost 1 base, with 10 bases between them. The CDR3 runs to 13 residues. Germline assignment: CDR1 GTSNPN and CDR2 SVGIG (reference sequence). DNA for the CDR3: TGTGCCTGCTTGACGTGGTCTGGAAACACCATATATTTT. As protein: CACLTWSGNTIYF.

This clonotype has a count of ten or more. The rearrangement uses TRBV28 and TRBJ2-5; tentatively, D is TRBD1 (6 bases). Looked up from germline, CDR1 is MDHEN and CDR2 is SYDVKM. The CDR3 sequence is 14 residues long. V shed 8 bases and J shed 3 bases, with 16 bases lying between them. The CDR3 region has the DNA TGTGCCAGCTACCAACAGGGCTTAGAAGAGACCCAGTACTTC. It is translated as CASYQQGLEETQYF.

This clonotype was counted between two and nine times. The V call is TRBV5-1, the J call TRBJ1-1, with D tentatively TRBD1 (6 bases). The V end lost 1 base, the J end lost 0 bases, and 16 bases lay between the germline ends. The CDR3 runs to 17 residues. Germline assignment: CDR1 SGHRS and CDR2 YFSETQ. CDR3 residues: CASSLIGTGTMNTEAFF. The CDR3 coding sequence is TGCGCCAGCAGCTTGATAGGAACCGGGACAATGAACACTGAAGCTTTCTTT.

This clonotype showed up many times. The chain has TRBV28 and TRBJ1-6; D is ambiguous. This CDR3 region has 14 residues. Looked up from germline, CDR1 is MDHEN and CDR2 is SYDVKM. Deletions cut 5 bases from V and 9 bases from J, with 14 bases between. The CDR3 spells CASSPHEVASPLHF. DNA of the CDR3: TGTGCCAGCAGTCCCCATGAGGTGGCTTCACCCCTCCACTTT.

This chain joins TRBV7-2 and TRBJ2-5, with D tentatively TRBD1 (6 bases). Per germline, CDR1 SGHTA and CDR2 FQGNSA. V was pared by 5 bases and J by 6 bases, with 13 bases between. This CDR3 is 13 amino acids long. Written as DNA, the CDR3 is TGTGCCAGCAGCGCACAGGGAACCAAGACCCAGTACTTC. Protein sequence: CASSAQGTKTQYF.

This clonotype has only a few counts. The rearrangement links TRBV30 to TRBJ1-2; D is ambiguous. The V gene's germline CDR1 is GTSNPN and CDR2 SVGIG (reference sequence). This CDR3 has 12 amino acids. The V end was cut by 4 bases, the J end by 6 bases, with 12 bases between. CDR3 sequence: CAWTWRRDGYTF. The CDR3, as DNA: TGTGCCTGGACCTGGAGGAGGGATGGCTACACCTTC.

This clonotype was seen at least ten times. J is TRBJ1-4 and V is TRBV20-1; D is unresolved. Trimming left V 6 bases short and J 0 bases short, with 11 bases between. Germline values: CDR1 DFQATT, CDR2 SNEGSKA (reference sequence). The CDR3 covers 14 residues. CDR3 region: CSAGPGPTNEKLFF. The CDR3 DNA reads as TGCAGTGCCGGGCCGGGCCCAACTAATGAAAAACTGTTTTTT.

In this sample, this clonotype turned up many times. This chain joins TRBV28 and TRBJ1-6; 9 positions match TRBD1. V was clipped by 8 bases and J by 2 bases; unmatched bases: 4. Germline lookup yields CDR1 MDHEN and CDR2 SYDVKM. The CDR3 sequence is 15 residues long. The CDR3 here is CASAGDRAYNSPLHF. The CDR3 region has the DNA TGTGCCAGCGCTGGGGACAGGGCCTATAATTCACCCCTCCACTTT.

The DNA for the CDR3 is TGCAGTGCTAGAACAGTAGGGGGGGGGTACAATGAGCAGTTCTTC. It is translated as CSARTVGGGYNEQFF. This chain uses TRBV20-1 with TRBJ2-1; tentatively, D is TRBD2 (7 bases). CDR3 length equals 15 residues. The V end was cut by 2 bases, the J end by 4 bases, with 15 bases between. Germline CDR1 and CDR2: DFQATT and SNEGSKA (reference sequence).

This clonotype was observed many times. The gene calls are TRBV6-1 and TRBJ2-2; perhaps D is TRBD1 or TRBD2 (5 bases each). CDR1 is MNHNS and CDR2 is SASEGT in the germline V gene. CDR3 length equals 17 residues. Between the trimmed V and J ends, which lost 2 bases and 6 bases, there was a span of 19 bases. The CDR3 reads CASSEPGTINRAGELFF. The CDR3 coding sequence is TGTGCCAGCAGTGAACCAGGGACCATAAACCGCGCCGGGGAGCTGTTTTTT.

A word on this clonotype: At one end the junction does not follow the germline gene, possibly because of a read error. The chain combines TRBV5-1 with TRBJ1-1; no reliable D call. CDR1 and CDR2 from the germline V gene are SGHRS and YFSETQ. The CDR3 length is 13 residues. The CDR3 sequence is CASSSGSLPDAFF. CDR3 DNA sequence: TGCGCCAGCAGCTCCGGGAGCCTTCCTGACGCTTTCTTT.

This clonotype was seen repeatedly, ten times or more. V is TRBV15 and J is TRBJ1-2; 10 bases agree with TRBD1. J lost 8 bases, V lost 1 base, and 10 bases had no gene match. The CDR3 is made up of 16 amino acids. Per the germline V gene, CDR1 is LNHNV and CDR2 is YYDKDF (reference sequence). CDR3 sequence reads: CATSRGKTGGAGGYTF. As DNA, the CDR3 is TGTGCCACCAGCAGAGGGAAGACAGGGGGCGCAGGGGGCTACACCTTC.

At least ten counts were recorded for this clonotype. The chain is built from TRBV28 and TRBJ1-1; weak D call: TRBD1 (5 bases). CDR3 length: 14 amino acids. The germline V gene encodes CDR1 MDHEN and CDR2 SYDVKM. V was trimmed by 2 bases and J by 0 bases, leaving 7 bases between them. The CDR3 sequence: CASSLQGLNTEAFF. CDR3 bases: TGTGCCAGCAGTTTACAGGGTTTGAACACTGAAGCTTTCTTT.